The 14 T cell receptor beta chains in this list originate from one sample, sequenced in a study of tumor-infiltrating lymphocytes in oesophageal squamous cell carcinoma (dated by TCRdb to the mid-2010s). Library preparation used PCR. Sequencing instrument: Illumina HiSeq 2000. Using fastp at Q25 and MiXCR, TCRdb reprocessed the public reads and kept productive beta chains. Entries are consolidated by CDR3 protein sequence, retaining the most common genes and DNA. The sample table contains about 15,000 distinct CDR3 sequences; only one count was recorded for more than 50% of them. Of the sample, over 15% falls within the top ten clones. The specimen was esophageal tumor tissue. The receptors shown here come from a male donor with esophageal squamous cell carcinoma.

The V and J genes are TRBV5-4 and TRBJ2-5, with 14 bases identical to TRBD2. This CDR3 has 18 residues. Germline lookup yields CDR1 SGHNT and CDR2 YYREEE (reference sequence). V dropped 4 bases and J dropped 2; count of bases not matched to a gene: 10. Written as DNA, the CDR3 is TGTGCCAGCAGCACTCGGACTAGCGGGAGGTGGGGTCAAGAGACCCAGTACTTC. This encodes CASSTRTSGRWGQETQYF. The full variable domain, in which reference TRBV5-4 and TRBJ2-5 provide the parts outside the CDR3, is ETGVTQSPTHLIKTRGQQVTLRCSSQSGHNTVSWYQQALGQGPQFIFQYYREEENGRGNFPPRFSGLQFPNYSSELNVNALELDDSALYLCASSTRTSGRWGQETQYFGPGTRLLVL.

This clonotype was observed at least ten times. The chain links TRBV14 to TRBJ2-5; weak D call: TRBD2 (6 bases). The last part of the DNA fits TRBJ2-7 better; the J call may be wrong. The CDR3 extends over 15 amino acids. Germline CDR1 SGHDN, CDR2 FVKESK. As DNA, the CDR3 is TGTGCCAGCAGCCATGGGACTTCTACCTACTACGAGCAGTACTTC. Its translation is CASSHGTSTYYEQYF.

This clonotype was recorded once. The genes are TRBV11-2 and TRBJ2-3; TRBD2 matches at 12 bases. The germline gives CDR1 SGHAT, CDR2 FQNNGV. There are 17 residues in the CDR3. After removal of 1 base from V and 4 bases from J, the junction contained 6 bases not matched to a gene. CDR3 DNA: TGTGCCAGCAGCTTAGCGGCTAGCGGGGGGGCAGCAGATACGCAGTATTTT. This gives the protein CASSLAASGGAADTQYF. Full variable domain (outside the CDR3, taken from reference TRBV11-2 and TRBJ2-3): EAGVAQSPRYKIIEKRQSVAFWCNPISGHATLYWYQQILGQGPKLLIQFQNNGVVDDSQLPKDRFSAERLKGVDSTLKIQPAKLEDSAVYLCASSLAASGGAADTQYFGPGTRLTVL.

The CDR3 here is CASSSLRGRDYNEQFF. The CDR3 DNA reads as TGTGCCAGCAGTTCCCTGCGCGGGAGGGACTACAATGAGCAGTTCTTC. V and J are TRBV12-3 or TRBV12-4 and TRBJ2-7; 9 nucleotides match TRBD2. The DNA end is a closer match to TRBJ2-1, so the J assignment may be wrong. There are 16 residues in the CDR3.

This clonotype was observed a handful of times. The chain uses TRBV19 and TRBJ2-4; the D is unclear. This CDR3 region has 14 residues. Germline V lookup: CDR1 LNHDA, CDR2 SQIVND (reference sequence). The germline V and J ends were trimmed by 3 bases and 5 bases, with 11 bases remaining between them. CDR3 residues: CASSMNGLQNIQYF. The CDR3 region has the DNA TGTGCCAGTAGTATGAACGGGTTACAAAACATTCAGTACTTC.

The J gene is TRBJ2-1, the V gene TRBV27; 8 positions match TRBD2. V was pared by 2 bases and J by 3 bases, with 3 bases of the junction left unmatched. The CDR3 is made up of 15 amino acids. The germline CDR1 and CDR2 sequences are MNHEY and SMNVEV (reference sequence). CDR3 bases: TGTGCCAGCAGTTTAAAGGGACTAGTCTACAATGAGCAGTTCTTC. Its translation is CASSLKGLVYNEQFF.

The chain employs TRBV11-2 and TRBJ2-4; a weak D match, TRBD2 (5 bases). The last part of the DNA fits TRBJ2-7 better; the J call may be wrong. The CDR3 runs to 14 residues. The germline V gene encodes CDR1 SGHAT and CDR2 FQNNGV. In nucleotides, the CDR3 is TGTGCCAGCAGCACAGAGGGTGGGCAGTACGAGCAGTACTTC. This gives the protein CASSTEGGQYEQYF.

In its sample, this clonotype was seen once. V is TRBV5-1 and J is TRBJ2-3, with D maybe TRBD1 (6 bases). The CDR3 loop spans 15 amino acids. Germline CDR1 SGHRS, CDR2 YFSETQ. V was pared by 0 bases and J by 0 bases, with 8 bases between. Here the CDR3 reads CASSLVGTSTDTQYF. In nucleotides, the CDR3 is TGCGCCAGCAGCTTGGTGGGGACAAGCACAGATACGCAGTATTTT.

This clonotype was found a few times. J is TRBJ2-5 and V is TRBV7-2; D may correspond to TRBD1 or TRBD2 (5 bases each). V lost 3 bases, J lost 5 bases, and 19 bases lay in between. CDR1 and CDR2 from the germline V gene are SGHTA and FQGNSA. The CDR3 contains 16 residues. CDR3 sequence: CASSFPTPPGRETQYF. CDR3 sequence (DNA): TGTGCCAGCAGCTTCCCTACCCCCCCGGGACGGGAGACCCAGTACTTC.

The chain combines TRBV7-2 with TRBJ2-1; D could derive from TRBD1 or TRBD2 (6 bases each). This CDR3 has 16 residues. V was trimmed by 2 bases and J by 1 base, leaving 12 bases between them. CDR1 and CDR2 from the germline V gene are SGHTA and FQGNSA. The CDR3 loop reads CASSLNAGTSYNEQFF. CDR3 DNA sequence: TGTGCCAGCAGCTTAAACGCGGGGACATCCTACAATGAGCAGTTCTTC.

This sequence joins TRBV12-3 or TRBV12-4 and TRBJ2-3, with D possibly matching TRBD2 (5 bases). The end of the DNA is better explained by TRBJ2-1, so the J call may be wrong. There are 15 residues in the CDR3. The DNA of the CDR3 is TGTGCCAGCAGCCCCAGCGGCGGCGTCTACAATGAGCAGTTCTTC. Translating gives CASSPSGGVYNEQFF.

Notes on this clonotype: The CDR3 ends on some other residue instead of the conserved phenylalanine or tryptophan, so this is likely a read error. The DNA is left out, because the CDR3 cannot be placed on it with certainty; the CDR3 is given as TCRdb lists it. The CDR3 reads CASSLTYEQYFGA. V usage is TRBV7-2 and J usage is TRBJ2-7; the table names TRBD1, a call not compared with the DNA. Germline V CDR1 and CDR2: SGHTA, FQGNSA. Counting both end residues, the CDR3 totals 13 amino acids.

This clonotype was seen a few times. The gene calls are TRBV7-3 and TRBJ2-4, with D possibly being TRBD1 or TRBD2 (5 bases each). Germline V CDR1 and CDR2: SGHTA, FQGTGA. This CDR3 spans 13 amino acids. Trimming shortened V by 5 bases and J by 13 bases, and 18 bases separated the two germline ends. For the CDR3, the DNA is TGTGCCAGCAGCGTATGGGACGGAGCCCAGCAGTACTTC. Translating it yields CASSVWDGAQQYF.

V is TRBV7-4 and J is TRBJ1-6; D is unresolved. The CDR3 runs 12 residues. Trimming stripped 3 bases from V and 8 bases from J, with 5 bases between. Germline V gene sequence: CDR1 SGHVT, CDR2 SQSDAQ. The CDR3 loop reads CASSLTDSPLHF. The CDR3 nucleotides read TGTGCCAGCAGCTTGACGGATTCACCCCTCCACTTT.